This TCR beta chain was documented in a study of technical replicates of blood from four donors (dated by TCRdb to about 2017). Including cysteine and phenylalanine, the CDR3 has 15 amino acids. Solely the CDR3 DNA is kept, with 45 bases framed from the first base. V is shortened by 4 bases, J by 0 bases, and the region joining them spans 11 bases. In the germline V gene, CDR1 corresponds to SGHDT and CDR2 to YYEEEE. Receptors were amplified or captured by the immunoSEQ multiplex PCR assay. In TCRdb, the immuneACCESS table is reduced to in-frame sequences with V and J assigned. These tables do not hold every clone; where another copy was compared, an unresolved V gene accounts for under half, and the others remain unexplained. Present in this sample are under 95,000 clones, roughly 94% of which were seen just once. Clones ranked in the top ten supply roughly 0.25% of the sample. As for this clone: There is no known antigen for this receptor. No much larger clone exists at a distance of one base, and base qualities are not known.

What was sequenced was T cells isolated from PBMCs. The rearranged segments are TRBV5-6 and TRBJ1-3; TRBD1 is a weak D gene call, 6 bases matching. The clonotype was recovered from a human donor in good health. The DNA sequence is TGTGCCAGCAGCAGGACAGCTATCTCTGGAAACACCATATATTTT. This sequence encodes CASSRTAISGNTIYF.